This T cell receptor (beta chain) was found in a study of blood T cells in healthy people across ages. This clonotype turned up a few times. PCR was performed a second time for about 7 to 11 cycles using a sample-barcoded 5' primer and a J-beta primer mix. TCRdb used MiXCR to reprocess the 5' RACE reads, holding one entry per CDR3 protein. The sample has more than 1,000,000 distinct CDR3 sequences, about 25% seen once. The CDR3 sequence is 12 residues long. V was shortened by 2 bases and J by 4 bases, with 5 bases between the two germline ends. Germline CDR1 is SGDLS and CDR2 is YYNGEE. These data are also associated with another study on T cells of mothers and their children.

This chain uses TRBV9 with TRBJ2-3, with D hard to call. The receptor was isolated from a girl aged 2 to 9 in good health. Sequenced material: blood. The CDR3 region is CASSVFADTQYF. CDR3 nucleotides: TGTGCCAGCAGCGTGTTCGCAGATACGCAGTATTTT.